The clone carrying this T cell receptor beta chain was observed at least ten times. Using genomic DNA as the template, TCR beta VDJ and CDR3 profiling was carried out. TCRdb reprocessed the reads with MiXCR, giving one entry per CDR3 protein. The sample includes some 170,000 distinct CDR3 sequences, around 48% of them seen just once. The V end lost 3 bases, the J end lost 4 bases, and 10 bases lay between the germline ends. The germline gives CDR1 DFQATT, CDR2 SNEGSKA (reference sequence). The CDR3 extends over 13 amino acids. These data originate in a study of CD8+CD57+ T cells in acquired aplastic anemia. Overall study context: On average, sorted CD4+ and CD8+ cells gave roughly 3 ug of DNA.

Selection for sequencing was limited to patients who had shown CD8+CD57+ cell expansion by flow cytometry. Blood samples were obtained from patients who had received no prior therapy. This sequence originates from a human donor with aplastic anemia. V is TRBV20-1 and J is TRBJ2-1; possible D gene TRBD1, 6 bases. The specimen was sorted CD4+, CD8+, or CD8+CD57+ T cells (not recorded which) from PBMCs. DNA of the CDR3: TGCAGTGCTAGGGGGGCCAGATACAATGAGCAGTTCTTC. Translation gives CSARGARYNEQFF.